Below, 22 T cell receptor beta chains from the same sample are listed, as sequenced in a study of blood T cell repertoires in COVID-19. Only in-frame clones appear in the TCRdb table, and some are missing; sequencing was by immunoSEQ multiplex PCR. The table includes more than 45,000 clones, around 87% detected once. Material for sequencing was peripheral blood. All receptors come from a woman of 80 years or more with COVID-19, enrolled during active disease.

The chain is built from TRBV6-1 and TRBJ2-4; 11 positions match TRBD1. The CDR3 loop spans 14 amino acids. Trimming removed 3 bases from V and 6 bases from J; junction bases left unmatched: 1. Germline assignment: CDR1 MNHNS and CDR2 SASEGT. The CDR3 is CASSEGQGGNIQYF. CDR3 nucleotide sequence: TGTGCCAGCAGTGAGGGACAGGGGGGAAACATTCAGTACTTC.

The chain has TRBV5-1 and TRBJ2-7, with D possibly TRBD2 on 5 matching bases. Looked up from germline, CDR1 is SGHRS and CDR2 is YFSETQ. There are 12 residues in the CDR3. With 3 bases removed from V and 4 bases from J, the gap between germline ends came to 8 bases. Here the CDR3 reads CASSSGLYEQYF. The CDR3, as DNA: TGCGCCAGCAGCTCCGGACTGTACGAGCAGTACTTC.

This sequence joins TRBV11-2 and TRBJ1-4; weak D call: TRBD1 (6 bases). This CDR3 comprises 15 residues. Per the germline V gene, CDR1 is SGHAT and CDR2 is FQNNGV. V lost 5 bases to trimming and J lost 8 bases, with 18 bases between them. CDR3 nucleotides: TGTGCCAGCAGCCCTTCTATAGACAGGCGGGAAAAACTGTTTTTT. Translated: CASSPSIDRREKLFF.

CDR3 sequence: CSVRDNFNQPQHF. DNA for the CDR3: TGCAGCGTCCGGGACAACTTCAATCAGCCCCAGCATTTT. The chain combines TRBV29-1 with TRBJ1-5, with D maybe TRBD1 (6 bases). CDR1 is SQVTM, CDR2 ANQGSEA, per germline. The CDR3 is 13 amino acids. Trimming removed 6 bases at V and 3 bases at J, with 12 bases between. The whole variable domain, remainder taken from reference TRBV29-1 and TRBJ1-5, is SAVISQKPSRDICQRGTSLTIQCQVDSQVTMMFWYRQQPGQSLTLIATANQGSEATYESGFVIDKFPISRPNLTFSTLTVSNMSPEDSSIYLCSVRDNFNQPQHFGDGTRLSIL.

This rearrangement joins TRBV29-1 to TRBJ1-5; perhaps TRBD1 as D (5 bases). The CDR3 contains 14 residues. CDR1 and CDR2 (germline): SQVTM, ANQGSEA. The CDR3 sequence is CRGTQGYSNQPQHF. The CDR3 DNA reads as TGCAGGGGAACGCAGGGCTATAGCAATCAGCCCCAGCATTTT.

The chain has TRBV7-8 and TRBJ1-6; the D is unclear. Trimming left V 2 bases short and J 7 bases short, with 12 bases between. From germline, CDR1 is SGHVS and CDR2 FQNEAQ. This CDR3 contains 15 residues. The CDR3, as DNA: TGTGCCAGCAGCTTAAGCGGCCAGGCGAATTCACCCCTCCACTTT. Translation gives CASSLSGQANSPLHF.

The rearrangement joins TRBV3-1 (or the pseudogene TRBV3-2) to TRBJ1-6; 10 nucleotides match TRBD1. CDR3 size: 14 residues. V dropped 4 bases and J dropped 11; count of bases not matched to a gene: 5. CDR1 and CDR2 from the germline V gene are LGHDT and YNNKEL (reference sequence). The CDR3 region has the DNA TGTGCCAGCAGCCTTGACAGGGGGCTTCCACCCCTCCACTTT. Encoded protein: CASSLDRGLPPLHF.

This clone was seen a single time. This chain links TRBV5-1 with TRBJ2-7; a weak D match, TRBD2 (7 bases). This CDR3 region has 14 residues. Germline V gene sequence: CDR1 SGHRS, CDR2 YFSETQ. The ends were cut back, 0 bases at V and 5 bases at J, with 12 bases in the middle. CDR3 in amino acids: CASSLGGGSDEQYF. CDR3 DNA: TGCGCCAGCAGCTTGGGCGGGGGCAGTGACGAGCAGTACTTC.

The V and J genes are TRBV4-1 and TRBJ2-5, with 7 bases lining up with TRBD1. This CDR3 spans 14 amino acids. The germline V gene has CDR1 MGHRA and CDR2 YSYEKL. The V gene end was trimmed by 5 bases and the J gene end by 5 bases; junction bases not matched to a gene: 8. In nucleotides, the CDR3 is TGCGCCAGCAGCGAAGCGACAGGGAAGGAGACCCAGTACTTC. Its translation is CASSEATGKETQYF.

This chain links TRBV19 with TRBJ1-2; 7 nucleotides agree with TRBD1. CDR3 length: 13 residues. Trimming cost V 2 bases and J 6 bases; bases outside gene matches: 3. Germline V gene sequence: CDR1 LNHDA, CDR2 SQIVND (reference sequence). The CDR3, as DNA: TGTGCCAGTAGTATACAGGGGGTAGATGGCTACACCTTC. Encoded protein: CASSIQGVDGYTF.

The chain uses TRBV2 and TRBJ2-3; no reliable D call. Trimming removed 6 bases at V and 1 base at J, with 11 bases between. The CDR3 length is 14 residues. Germline V CDR1 and CDR2: SNHLY, FYNNEI. CDR3 region: CASSNGRGTDTQYF. As DNA, the CDR3 is TGTGCCAGCAGCAACGGTCGCGGCACAGATACGCAGTATTTT.

This chain connects TRBV2 to TRBJ1-1; a weak D match, TRBD1 (6 bases). This CDR3 has 15 residues. Trimming removed 6 bases from V and 4 bases from J, with 18 bases in between. Per the germline V gene, CDR1 is SNHLY and CDR2 is FYNNEI. The CDR3 here is CASSLTYTGSTEAFF. DNA of the CDR3: TGTGCCAGCAGCCTTACTTATACAGGGAGCACTGAAGCTTTCTTT.

The chain combines TRBV11-2 with TRBJ2-2; no clear D. This CDR3 is built from 13 residues. Looked up from germline, CDR1 is SGHAT and CDR2 is FQNNGV. The V end was cut by 5 bases, the J end by 5 bases, with 9 bases between. The DNA of the CDR3 is TGTGCCAGCAGCGCGCATATGACCGGGGAGCTGTTTTTT. Translated, it gives CASSAHMTGELFF. The complete variable domain, with remaining parts taken from reference TRBV11-2 and TRBJ2-2, reads EAGVAQSPRYKIIEKRQSVAFWCNPISGHATLYWYQQILGQGPKLLIQFQNNGVVDDSQLPKDRFSAERLKGVDSTLKIQPAKLEDSAVYLCASSAHMTGELFFGEGSRLTVL.

This chain links TRBV5-4 with TRBJ2-3; 9 bases match TRBD2. The V segment lost 4 bases and the J segment 5 bases; nucleotides outside the gene matches: 14. From germline, CDR1 is SGHNT and CDR2 YYREEE (reference sequence). The CDR3 is 17 amino acids. CDR3: CASSPGRLAGAGDTQYF. DNA of the CDR3: TGTGCCAGCAGCCCCGGGCGGTTAGCGGGGGCTGGAGATACGCAGTATTTT.

The DNA of the CDR3 is TGTGCCAGCAGCCAAGATTTGGGGACAGGACTCCAAGAGACCCAGTACTTC. Translating it yields CASSQDLGTGLQETQYF. The rearrangement uses TRBV14 and TRBJ2-5; 8 nucleotides align to TRBD1. V lost 0 bases, J lost 1 base, and 7 bases stayed unmatched. This CDR3 contains 17 residues. Germline CDR1 SGHDN, CDR2 FVKESK.

The chain recombines TRBV19 with TRBJ2-7, with D perhaps matching TRBD1 (6 bases). The V gene lost 4 bases and the J gene lost 3 bases, with 10 bases spanning the gap. The CDR3 has 13 residues. Looked up from germline, CDR1 is LNHDA and CDR2 is SQIVND (reference sequence). CDR3 bases: TGTGCCAGTAGTACCCAACAGGGCTACGAGCAGTACTTC. It yields the protein CASSTQQGYEQYF.

CDR3 sequence (DNA): TGCGCCAGCAGTGATTCAGGGGGCACTGAAGCTTTCTTT. Translating gives CASSDSGGTEAFF. The genes are TRBV10-1 and TRBJ1-1; 7 positions agree with TRBD1. V dropped 3 bases and J dropped 4; count of bases not matched to a gene: 2. The CDR3 contains 13 residues. In germline, CDR1 is WNHNN, CDR2 SYGVQD (reference sequence).

The rearrangement joins TRBV6-6 to TRBJ2-3; 13 bases are shared with TRBD2. J lost 5 bases, V lost 5 bases, and 7 bases had no gene match. Germline CDR1 reads MNHNY; CDR2 reads SVGAGI (reference sequence). CDR3 length: 16 residues. CDR3 in amino acids: CASSQGLAGAGDTQYF. CDR3 DNA: TGTGCCAGCAGTCAAGGACTAGCGGGGGCGGGAGATACGCAGTATTTT.

The chain couples TRBV6-5 to TRBJ2-7; 9 bases line up with TRBD1. CDR3 size: 15 residues. Germline CDR1 is MNHEY and CDR2 is SVGAGI. The ends lost 2 bases at V and 7 bases at J; junction bases unmatched: 9. This CDR3 reads CASSYLGTGMGEQYF. The CDR3 DNA follows: TGTGCCAGCAGTTACCTCGGGACAGGGATGGGGGAGCAGTACTTC.

The chain links TRBV5-4 to TRBJ2-2; 8 bases line up with TRBD1. Germline lookup yields CDR1 SGHNT and CDR2 YYREEE (reference sequence). The CDR3 totals 15 residues. J gave up 3 bases and V 6 bases, and 7 bases lay outside the gene matches. The CDR3 protein is CASTIRGRDTGELFF. The DNA of the CDR3 is TGTGCCAGCACGATCAGGGGGCGCGACACCGGGGAGCTGTTTTTT.

This chain joins TRBV24-1 and TRBJ1-1; TRBD1 might be the D (6 bases). The CDR3 runs to 13 residues. V was shortened by 3 bases and J by 8 bases, with 12 bases between the two germline ends. CDR1 KGHDR and CDR2 SFDVKD come from the germline V gene. The CDR3 spells CATSDPRTEEAFF. CDR3 DNA: TGTGCCACCAGTGATCCCAGGACAGAGGAAGCTTTCTTT.

V usage is TRBV5-1 and J usage is TRBJ2-2; D is ambiguous. CDR3 length: 15 amino acids. V shed 0 bases and J shed 7 bases, with 13 bases lying between them. Germline V gives CDR1 SGHRS, CDR2 YFSETQ. CDR3 region: CASSLGDSSSGELFF. Written as DNA, the CDR3 is TGCGCCAGCAGCTTGGGTGATTCTTCGAGCGGGGAGCTGTTTTTT.